Below, 29 T cell receptor beta chains from the same sample are listed, as sequenced in a study of beta chain features in type 1 diabetes. Study-wide results and limits: TCRB CDR3s from Type 1 diabetes patients were moderately but significantly shorter in all four CD4+ subsets.

These TCRs are of unknown antigen specificity. Isolated RNA was reverse transcribed in full, so expressed TCRB transcripts were sequenced. Profiling relied on immunoSEQ multiplex PCR, and the TCRdb table lists in-frame clones only, not all of them. The profile shows over 200,000 clones, approximately 11% of them singletons. Specimen: naive CD4+ T cells from blood. All receptors come from a man aged 25-40 years with type 1 diabetes.

The rearrangement links TRBV25-1 to TRBJ1-1, with a weak D call TRBD1 (6 bases). Trimming removed 4 bases from V and 5 bases from J, with 20 bases in between. Germline V gene data show CDR1 as MGHDK and CDR2 as SYGVNS. This CDR3 has 16 residues. The DNA of the CDR3 is TGTGCCAGCAGTGTGTTAGTTGGCAGGGGAAGAACTGAAGCTTTCTTT. It yields the protein CASSVLVGRGRTEAFF.

For this clone: Other nucleotide sequences in the sample specify the same CDR3. The genes are TRBV18 and TRBJ2-7, with 10 bases aligning to TRBD1. Germline values: CDR1 KGHSH, CDR2 LQKENI. The CDR3 runs to 15 residues. V dropped 3 bases and J dropped 0; count of bases not matched to a gene: 2. The CDR3 reads CASSPGQGSSYEQYF. The CDR3 DNA reads TGTGCCAGCTCACCGGGACAGGGGAGCTCCTACGAGCAGTACTTC.

This clone was detected a few times. The rearrangement links TRBV19 to TRBJ2-3; TRBD2 aligns across 8 bases. V trimming: 6 bases; J trimming: 3 bases; junction bases outside the gene matches: 8. This CDR3 comprises 15 residues. In germline, CDR1 is LNHDA, CDR2 SQIVND (reference sequence). CDR3 sequence (DNA): TGTGCCAGTAGGGAGACGGGGGGGCGAACAGATACGCAGTATTTT. It yields the protein CASRETGGRTDTQYF.

The chain is built from TRBV11-1 and TRBJ2-6, with D tentatively TRBD1 (6 bases). Germline V gene data show CDR1 as SGHAT and CDR2 as FQDESV (reference sequence). This CDR3 region has 16 residues. The V and J ends lost 6 bases and 0 bases respectively, with 12 bases between them. The CDR3 reads CASRRQVSSGANVLTF. In nucleotides, the CDR3 is TGTGCCAGCAGACGACAGGTCAGCTCTGGGGCCAACGTCCTGACTTTC. Based on the CDR3 plus reference TRBV11-1 and TRBJ2-6, the full variable domain is EAEVAQSPRYKITEKSQAVAFWCDPISGHATLYWYRQILGQGPELLVQFQDESVVDDSQLPKDRFSAERLKGVDSTLKIQPAELGDSAMYLCASRRQVSSGANVLTFGAGSRLTVL.

A few counts support this clone. This chain uses TRBV4-3 with TRBJ2-5; 10 bases align to TRBD1. Germline values: CDR1 LGHNA, CDR2 YSLEER. Trimming cost V 0 bases and J 5 bases; bases outside gene matches: 9. The CDR3 loop spans 17 amino acids. The chain's CDR3 is CASSQEYRTGGLETQYF. As DNA, the CDR3 is TGCGCCAGCAGCCAAGAATACAGGACAGGGGGATTGGAGACCCAGTACTTC.

This clone was detected a few times. The chain joins TRBV5-1 to TRBJ2-1; weak D call: TRBD1 (6 bases). CDR3 size: 17 residues. Trimming took off 0 bases at V and 5 bases at J, with 18 bases between the two ends. In germline, CDR1 is SGHRS, CDR2 YFSETQ. In DNA form, the CDR3 reads TGCGCCAGCAGCTTGGAAGGGACACTTGCCGGGAACAATGAGCAGTTCTTC. It is translated as CASSLEGTLAGNNEQFF.

The chain has TRBV7-6 and TRBJ1-5; TRBD1 matches 7 bases. Germline V gene sequence: CDR1 SGHVS, CDR2 FNYEAQ. Unmatched junction bases numbered 3, after V lost 5 bases and J lost 5 bases. CDR3 size: 13 residues. Written as DNA, the CDR3 is TGTGCCAGCAGCAGACAGGGTGATCAGCCCCAGCATTTT. As protein: CASSRQGDQPQHF.

The gene calls are TRBV19 and TRBJ2-7, with D possibly TRBD1 on 5 matching bases. The germline V gene has CDR1 LNHDA and CDR2 SQIVND (reference sequence). V dropped 5 bases and J dropped 6 bases, with 17 bases sitting between them. The CDR3 covers 14 residues. This CDR3 is CASSPGHTDREQYF. DNA for the CDR3: TGTGCCAGTAGTCCCGGACATACTGACCGCGAGCAGTACTTC.

The chain carries TRBV2 and TRBJ1-4; 8 bases agree with TRBD1. J was trimmed by 0 bases and V by 8 bases; bases with no gene match: 2. This CDR3 region has 14 residues. The germline gives CDR1 SNHLY, CDR2 FYNNEI. The CDR3 bases are TGTGCCAGCCGGGACAGGACAACTAATGAAAAACTGTTTTTT. As protein: CASRDRTTNEKLFF. The variable domain in full, completed from reference TRBV2 and TRBJ1-4, reads EPEVTQTPSHQVTQMGQEVILRCVPISNHLYFYWYRQILGQKVEFLVSFYNNEISEKSEIFDDQFSVERPDGSNFTLKIRSTKLEDSAMYFCASRDRTTNEKLFFGSGTQLSVL.

The genes are TRBV15 and TRBJ2-1, with TRBD2 matching 8 bases. The CDR3 covers 17 residues. V trimming: 1 base; J trimming: 8 bases; junction bases outside the gene matches: 13. Germline CDR1 LNHNV, CDR2 YYDKDF (reference sequence). CDR3 sequence reads: CATSRVPGTRNADEQFF. CDR3 in DNA: TGTGCCACCAGCAGAGTCCCCGGGACTAGGAACGCCGATGAGCAGTTCTTC.

The chain has TRBV5-4 and TRBJ2-1, with D maybe TRBD2 (6 bases). Trimming removed 0 bases from V and 8 bases from J, with 12 bases in between. From germline, CDR1 is SGHNT and CDR2 YYREEE (reference sequence). CDR3 length: 14 residues. CDR3 nucleotide sequence: TGTGCCAGCAGCTTGGCTAGCGCCATGGATGAGCAGTTCTTC. Translation gives CASSLASAMDEQFF.

Concerning this clone: The sample has other DNA sequences that encode this CDR3 too. The chain joins TRBV2 to TRBJ1-1, with D maybe TRBD1 (6 bases). V lost 5 bases to trimming and J lost 1 base, with 8 bases between them. The CDR3 is made up of 13 amino acids. Germline V gives CDR1 SNHLY, CDR2 FYNNEI. The DNA of the CDR3 is TGTGCCAGCAGTTTACAGGGGAACACTGAAGCTTTCTTT. It yields the protein CASSLQGNTEAFF.

This clone was observed a handful of times. V usage is TRBV6-6 and J usage is TRBJ2-3; possible D gene TRBD1, 5 bases. V was cut by 6 bases and J by 3 bases, with 16 bases left in between. The germline V gene encodes CDR1 MNHNY and CDR2 SVGAGI (reference sequence). The CDR3 is 15 residues long. In DNA, the CDR3 is TGTGCCAGCAGCTCCAGGGCTCCTGGGACAGATACGCAGTATTTT. Its protein product is CASSSRAPGTDTQYF.

V is TRBV5-7 and J is TRBJ2-6; 7 bases agree with TRBD1. TRBV5-7 is reported as an ORF; its role is uncertain. The CDR3 extends over 17 amino acids. V was pared by 4 bases and J by 3 bases, with 10 bases of the junction left unmatched. DNA for the CDR3: TGTGCCAGCAGCCGCCCTAGACAGGGAGATGGGGCCAACGTCCTGACTTTC. Its protein is CASSRPRQGDGANVLTF.

The rearrangement links TRBV11-2 to TRBJ1-1; no clear D. V lost 5 bases, J lost 6 bases, and 19 bases lay in between. The CDR3 has 15 residues. The germline V gene encodes CDR1 SGHAT and CDR2 FQNNGV. CDR3: CASSPWGGRRAEAFF. As DNA, the CDR3 is TGTGCCAGCAGCCCATGGGGAGGAAGGAGGGCTGAAGCTTTCTTT.

This clone occurred a few times. The V gene is TRBV6-4, the J gene TRBJ2-2; D uncertain. The CDR3 sequence is 13 residues long. The V gene lost 6 bases and the J gene lost 7 bases, with 12 bases spanning the gap. The germline CDR1 and CDR2 sequences are MRHNA and SNTAGT. The CDR3 spells CASRSHGSGELFF. The CDR3 DNA is TGTGCCAGCAGGAGTCACGGTAGCGGGGAGCTGTTTTTT.

This clone was seen a few times. This chain joins TRBV6-5 and TRBJ1-1, with a weak D call TRBD1 (6 bases). This CDR3 has 14 residues. Trimming cost V 2 bases and J 4 bases, with 11 bases left between them. CDR1 is MNHEY, CDR2 SVGAGI, per germline. CDR3 sequence reads: CASSYGGAVTEAFF. The DNA for the CDR3 is TGTGCCAGCAGTTACGGGGGGGCCGTCACTGAAGCTTTCTTT.

There are a few counts of this clone. The CDR3 loop is CASSPGQGITDTQYF. In DNA form, the CDR3 reads TGTGCCAGCAGCCCCGGACAGGGCATCACAGATACGCAGTATTTT. The chain employs TRBV7-3 and TRBJ2-3, with 8 bases aligning to TRBD1. The V gene's germline CDR1 is SGHTA and CDR2 FQGTGA. The CDR3 sequence is 15 residues long. V lost 5 bases and J lost 2; bases outside the gene matches: 6.

This clone was recorded a few times. The chain carries TRBV10-3 and TRBJ1-2, with 7 positions matching TRBD1. The CDR3 loop spans 16 amino acids. The J segment lost 8 bases and the V segment lost 3 bases, leaving 15 bases of the junction unmatched. Germline V gene sequence: CDR1 ENHRY, CDR2 SYGVKD. The CDR3 DNA sequence: TGTGCCATCAGTGACTTAAAGGGGGCAGGGGCCGGCGGCTACACCTTC. Its translation is CAISDLKGAGAGGYTF.

This clone was counted only a few times. The rearrangement links TRBV4-2 to TRBJ2-2, with 9 bases that match TRBD1. J gave up 2 bases and V 4 bases, and 5 bases lay outside the gene matches. CDR3 length: 16 amino acids. CDR1 is LGHNA and CDR2 is YNFKEQ in the germline V gene. CDR3 protein: CASSLTGGPNTGELFF. CDR3 DNA sequence: TGTGCCAGCAGCCTGACAGGGGGGCCTAACACCGGGGAGCTGTTTTTT.

In its sample, this clone was seen a few times. The chain joins TRBV19 to TRBJ2-5; possibly TRBD1 for D (5 bases). The germline V and J ends were trimmed by 0 bases and 7 bases, with 15 bases remaining between them. Looked up from germline, CDR1 is LNHDA and CDR2 is SQIVND (reference sequence). The CDR3 has 15 amino acids. The CDR3 DNA follows: TGTGCCAGTAGTATAGACCGACAGCTCCCCGGGACCCAGTACTTC. Residues: CASSIDRQLPGTQYF.

This clone was seen only a few times. This chain joins TRBV7-2 and TRBJ2-7, with D possibly TRBD2 on 5 matching bases. The CDR3 sequence is 13 residues long. V was trimmed by 7 bases and J by 3 bases, leaving 13 bases between them. Per the germline V gene, CDR1 is SGHTA and CDR2 is FQGNSA. In DNA, the CDR3 is TGTGCCAGCACCCAGGCAGGAGGCTACGAGCAGTACTTC. Translation gives CASTQAGGYEQYF.

This clone has only a few counts. This rearrangement joins TRBV4-1 to TRBJ1-4; TRBD1 matches at 9 bases. The length of the CDR3 is 15 residues. The V segment lost 5 bases and the J segment 2 bases; nucleotides outside the gene matches: 3. Germline CDR1 MGHRA, CDR2 YSYEKL. CDR3 residues: CASSRTGATNEKLFF. The CDR3, as DNA: TGCGCCAGCAGCAGGACAGGGGCGACTAATGAAAAACTGTTTTTT.

The V and J genes are TRBV5-4 and TRBJ2-7; 7 positions match TRBD1. CDR1 and CDR2 (germline): SGHNT, YYREEE (reference sequence). The CDR3 length is 13 residues. V lost 4 bases and J lost 4; bases outside the gene matches: 5. The CDR3 bases are TGTGCCAGCAGCCCCGGGACAGAGTACGAGCAGTACTTC. It encodes CASSPGTEYEQYF. Full variable domain (outside the CDR3, taken from reference TRBV5-4 and TRBJ2-7): ETGVTQSPTHLIKTRGQQVTLRCSSQSGHNTVSWYQQALGQGPQFIFQYYREEENGRGNFPPRFSGLQFPNYSSELNVNALELDDSALYLCASSPGTEYEQYFGPGTRLTVT.

The chain carries TRBV13 and TRBJ2-3; D possibly corresponds to TRBD1 (6 bases). The germline V gene encodes CDR1 PRHDT and CDR2 FYEKMQ (reference sequence). The CDR3 covers 13 residues. The V gene lost 6 bases and the J gene lost 1 base, with 8 bases spanning the gap. The CDR3 here is CASRTGGTDTQYF. In nucleotides, the CDR3 is TGTGCCAGCAGGACAGGCGGCACAGATACGCAGTATTTT.

The chain recombines TRBV4-3 with TRBJ2-4; possible D gene TRBD1, 5 bases. Trimming stripped 0 bases from V and 5 bases from J, with 14 bases between. Germline-derived CDR1 and CDR2 are LGHNA and YSLEER. This CDR3 has 16 residues. CDR3 sequence: CASSQEIGRAENIQYF. CDR3 nucleotides: TGCGCCAGCAGCCAAGAAATAGGCAGGGCTGAAAACATTCAGTACTTC.

This clone was observed a few times. The rearrangement links TRBV4-2 to TRBJ2-3; TRBD1 matches at 7 bases. The CDR3 extends over 14 amino acids. After removal of 1 base from V and 3 bases from J, the junction contained 1 base not matched to a gene. CDR1 LGHNA and CDR2 YNFKEQ come from the germline V gene. The CDR3 DNA reads as TGTGCCAGCAGCCAAGCGACAGGGACAGATACGCAGTATTTT. Its translation is CASSQATGTDTQYF.

The table lists this clone with a few counts. The chain recombines TRBV7-3 with TRBJ1-1; the D is unclear. Trimming removed 3 bases at V and 4 bases at J, with 9 bases between. CDR1 and CDR2 (germline): SGHTA, FQGTGA. The CDR3 runs 13 residues. The CDR3 here is CASSLNSGTEAFF. CDR3 in DNA: TGTGCCAGCAGCTTGAACAGCGGCACTGAAGCTTTCTTT.

This clone was seen once. The CDR3 spells CASSRTGGSTNEKLFF. In DNA, the CDR3 is TGTGCCAGCAGCCGGACAGGGGGGTCAACTAATGAAAAACTGTTTTTT. The chain employs TRBV14 and TRBJ1-4; 10 bases align to TRBD1. J lost 0 bases, V lost 4 bases, and 2 bases had no gene match. The CDR3 runs to 16 residues. Germline CDR1 and CDR2: SGHDN and FVKESK.